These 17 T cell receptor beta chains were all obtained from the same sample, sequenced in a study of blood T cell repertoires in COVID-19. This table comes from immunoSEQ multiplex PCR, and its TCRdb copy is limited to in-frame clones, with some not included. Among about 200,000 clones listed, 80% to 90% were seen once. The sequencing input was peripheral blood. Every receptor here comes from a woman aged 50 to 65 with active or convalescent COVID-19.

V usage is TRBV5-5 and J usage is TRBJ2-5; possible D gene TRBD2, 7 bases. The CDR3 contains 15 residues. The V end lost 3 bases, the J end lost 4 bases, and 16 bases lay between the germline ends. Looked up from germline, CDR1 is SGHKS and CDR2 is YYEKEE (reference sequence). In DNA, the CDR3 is TGTGCCAGCAGCTCCCCAATGGGAGGGGGAGAGACCCAGTACTTC. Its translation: CASSSPMGGGETQYF.

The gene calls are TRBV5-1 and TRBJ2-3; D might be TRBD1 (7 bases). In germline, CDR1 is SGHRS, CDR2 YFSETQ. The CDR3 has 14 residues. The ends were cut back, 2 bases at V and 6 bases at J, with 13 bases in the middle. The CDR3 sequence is CASSFSSGGDTQYF. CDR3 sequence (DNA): TGCGCCAGCAGCTTCAGCTCAGGGGGGGATACGCAGTATTTT.

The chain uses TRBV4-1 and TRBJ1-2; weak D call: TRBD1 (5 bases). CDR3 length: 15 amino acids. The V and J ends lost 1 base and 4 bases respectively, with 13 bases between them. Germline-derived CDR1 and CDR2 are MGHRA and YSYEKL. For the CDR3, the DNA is TGCGCCAGCAGCCAAGGGTTCCAGGGAAGCTATGGCTACACCTTC. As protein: CASSQGFQGSYGYTF.

DNA for the CDR3: TGTGTCAGAAGCCACGGGACAGGGGGCGGCTATGGCTACACCTTC. Translation gives CVRSHGTGGGYGYTF. The chain carries TRBV7-5 and TRBJ1-2; TRBD1, the D gene given by the table, was not confirmed from the DNA. TRBV7-5 is described as a pseudogene. The CDR3 is made up of 15 amino acids.

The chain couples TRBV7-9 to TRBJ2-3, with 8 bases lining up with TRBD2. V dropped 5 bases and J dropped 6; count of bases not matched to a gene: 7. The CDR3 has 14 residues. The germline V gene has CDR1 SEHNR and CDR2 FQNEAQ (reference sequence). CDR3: CASSLGGAWDTQYF. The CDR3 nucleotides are TGTGCCAGCAGCCTCGGGGGGGCCTGGGATACGCAGTATTTT.

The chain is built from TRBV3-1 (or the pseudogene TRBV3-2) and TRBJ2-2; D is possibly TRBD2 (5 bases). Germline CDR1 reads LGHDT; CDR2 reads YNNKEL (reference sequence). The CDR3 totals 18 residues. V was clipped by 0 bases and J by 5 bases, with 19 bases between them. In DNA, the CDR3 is TGTGCCAGCAGCCAAGATATTGATAGAATCCGAGGGACCGGGGAGCTGTTTTTT. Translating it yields CASSQDIDRIRGTGELFF.

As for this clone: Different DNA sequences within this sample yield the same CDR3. The chain's CDR3 is CASSLAGGYTEAFF. The CDR3 coding sequence is TGTGCCAGCAGCTTGGCCGGGGGGTACACTGAAGCTTTCTTT. The V and J genes are TRBV5-6 and TRBJ1-1; TRBD1 is a possible D gene (5 bases). The CDR3 sequence is 14 residues long. CDR1 and CDR2 (germline): SGHDT, YYEEEE. V was pared by 0 bases and J by 3 bases, with 9 bases between.

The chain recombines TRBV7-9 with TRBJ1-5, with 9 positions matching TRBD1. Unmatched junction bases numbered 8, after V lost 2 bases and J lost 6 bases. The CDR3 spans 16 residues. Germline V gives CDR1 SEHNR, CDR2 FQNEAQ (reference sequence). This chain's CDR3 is CASSLSRQGGIQPQHF. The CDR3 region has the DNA TGTGCCAGCAGCTTAAGTCGACAGGGGGGAATTCAGCCCCAGCATTTT. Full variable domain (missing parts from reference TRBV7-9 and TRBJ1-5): DTGVSQNPRHKITKRGQNVTFRCDPISEHNRLYWYRQTLGQGPEFLTYFQNEAQLEKSRLLSDRFSAERPKGSFSTLEIQRTEQGDSAMYLCASSLSRQGGIQPQHFGDGTRLSIL.

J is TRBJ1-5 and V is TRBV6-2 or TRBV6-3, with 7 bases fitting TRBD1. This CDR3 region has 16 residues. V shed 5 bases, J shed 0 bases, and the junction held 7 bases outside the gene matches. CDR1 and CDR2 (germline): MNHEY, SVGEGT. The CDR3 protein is CASSRQGMVSNQPQHF. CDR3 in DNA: TGTGCCAGCAGTCGACAGGGCATGGTTAGCAATCAGCCCCAGCATTTT.

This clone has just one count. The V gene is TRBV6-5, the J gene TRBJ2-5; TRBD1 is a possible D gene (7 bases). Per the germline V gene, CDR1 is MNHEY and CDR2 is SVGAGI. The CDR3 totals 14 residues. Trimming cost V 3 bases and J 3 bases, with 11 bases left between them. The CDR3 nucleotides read TGTGCCAGCAGTTATGGAGGGACAGAAGAGACCCAGTACTTC. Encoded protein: CASSYGGTEETQYF.

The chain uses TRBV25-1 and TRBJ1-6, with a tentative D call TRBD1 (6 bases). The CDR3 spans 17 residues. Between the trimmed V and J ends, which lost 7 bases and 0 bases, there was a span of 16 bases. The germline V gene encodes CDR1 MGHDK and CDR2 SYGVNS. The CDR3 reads CASNNPRGSSYNSPLHF. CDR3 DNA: TGTGCCAGCAACAATCCAAGGGGGAGCTCCTATAATTCACCCCTCCACTTT. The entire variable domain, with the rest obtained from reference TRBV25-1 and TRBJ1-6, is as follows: EADIYQTPRYLVIGTGKKITLECSQTMGHDKMYWYQQDPGMELHLIHYSYGVNSTEKGDLSSESTVSRIRTEHFPLTLESARPSHTSQYLCASNNPRGSSYNSPLHFGNGTRLTVT.

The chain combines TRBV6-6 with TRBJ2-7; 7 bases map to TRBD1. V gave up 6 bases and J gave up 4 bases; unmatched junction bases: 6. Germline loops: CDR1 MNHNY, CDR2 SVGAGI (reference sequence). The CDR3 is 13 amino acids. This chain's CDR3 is CASSRGQQYEQYV. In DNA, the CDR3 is TGTGCCAGCAGCCGGGGACAGCAATACGAGCAGTACGTC.

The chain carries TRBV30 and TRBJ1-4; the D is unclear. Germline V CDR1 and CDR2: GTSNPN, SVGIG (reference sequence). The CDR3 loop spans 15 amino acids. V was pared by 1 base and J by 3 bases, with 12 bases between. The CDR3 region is CAWSGKTMPNEKLFF. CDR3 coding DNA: TGTGCCTGGAGTGGAAAGACAATGCCTAATGAAAAACTGTTTTTT.

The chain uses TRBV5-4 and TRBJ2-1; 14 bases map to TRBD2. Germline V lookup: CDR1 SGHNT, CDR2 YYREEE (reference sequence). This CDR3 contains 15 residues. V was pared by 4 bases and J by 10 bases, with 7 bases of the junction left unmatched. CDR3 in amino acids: CASSAGTSGSGEQFF. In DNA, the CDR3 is TGTGCCAGCAGCGCGGGGACTAGCGGGAGTGGCGAGCAGTTCTTC.

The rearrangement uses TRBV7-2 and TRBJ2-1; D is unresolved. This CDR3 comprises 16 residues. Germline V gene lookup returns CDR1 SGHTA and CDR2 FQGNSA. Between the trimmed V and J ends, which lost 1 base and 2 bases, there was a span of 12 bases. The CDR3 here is CASSLERTEPYNEQFF. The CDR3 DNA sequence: TGTGCCAGCAGCTTAGAAAGAACAGAACCCTACAATGAGCAGTTCTTC.

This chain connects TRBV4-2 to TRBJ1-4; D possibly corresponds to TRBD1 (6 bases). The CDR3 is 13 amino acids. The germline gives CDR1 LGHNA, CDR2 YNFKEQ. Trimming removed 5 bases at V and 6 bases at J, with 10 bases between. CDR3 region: CASSTQGYEKLFF. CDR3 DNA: TGTGCCAGCAGCACCCAGGGGTATGAAAAACTGTTTTTT.

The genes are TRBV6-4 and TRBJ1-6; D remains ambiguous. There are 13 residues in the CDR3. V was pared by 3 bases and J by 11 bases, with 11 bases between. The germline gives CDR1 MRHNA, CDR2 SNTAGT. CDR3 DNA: TGTGCCAGCAGTGAGCTGGCGGGTGCACCCCTCCACTTT. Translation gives CASSELAGAPLHF.